This is a list of T cell receptor beta chains from one sample in a study of vaccination effects on CD4 cells after COVID-19. What these receptors recognize is not known. Assay: immunoSEQ multiplex PCR; the TCRdb copy retains only in-frame clones and omits some. The sample consists of around 40,000 clones, approximately 71% of them appearing once. This specimen was CD4+ T cells from PBMCs cultured without peptide, taken before COVID-19 vaccination. These receptors were collected from a human donor who received a COVID-19 vaccine. CDR3s include the opening cysteine and the closing phenylalanine or tryptophan. The D gene is left open where the match is weak. Clone sizes are given selectively: once, few, many, or a class where the clone is expanded.

V gene	J gene	D gene	clone size	CDR3 protein	CDR3 DNA
TRBV6-5	TRBJ1-2	-	-	CASSYDRNYGYTF	TGTGCCAGCAGTTACGACAGAAACTATGGCTACACCTTC
TRBV3-1/TRBV3-2	TRBJ2-2	TRBD2	-	CASSLRGRVDTGELFF	TGTGCCAGCAGCCTCCGCGGGAGGGTAGACACCGGGGAGCTGTTTTTT
TRBV6-1	TRBJ1-6	TRBD1	-	CASSWRTGMNSPLHF	TGTGCCAGCAGTTGGCGGACAGGGATGAATTCACCCCTCCACTTT
TRBV11-3	TRBJ1-1	TRBD1	-	CASSPGQGGTEAFF	TGTGCCAGCAGCCCGGGACAGGGCGGCACTGAAGCTTTCTTT
TRBV4-1	TRBJ2-1	-	-	CASSHYSSQYEQFF	TGCGCCAGCAGCCACTATTCGTCTCAATATGAGCAGTTCTTC
TRBV27	TRBJ2-7	TRBD2	-	CASRTSGRYEQYF	TGTGCCAGCAGGACTAGCGGGAGATACGAGCAGTACTTC
TRBV30	TRBJ1-3	TRBD1	-	CAWSQGVGNTIYF	TGTGCCTGGAGTCAGGGGGTAGGAAACACCATATATTTT
TRBV12-3/TRBV12-4	TRBJ1-2	-	few	CASSQTGGGYTF	TGTGCCAGCAGTCAGACAGGCGGCGGCTACACCTTC
TRBV6-4	TRBJ1-6	TRBD1	-	CASSDSTGVHSPLHF	TGTGCCAGCAGTGACTCGACAGGGGTTCATTCACCCCTCCACTTT
TRBV4-1	TRBJ2-7	TRBD1	few	CASSHRDSSYEQYF	TGCGCCAGCAGCCACCGGGACAGCTCCTACGAGCAGTACTTC
TRBV7-9	TRBJ2-1	TRBD2	-	CASSLYHLAGGTIEQFF	TGTGCCAGCAGCTTGTATCATCTAGCGGGAGGTACGATTGAGCAGTTCTTC
TRBV4-1	TRBJ1-1	-	-	CASSQPGYTEAFF	TGCGCCAGCAGCCAACCAGGGTACACTGAAGCTTTCTTT
TRBV5-8	TRBJ2-3	-	-	CASSLGFGVGYF	TGTGCCAGCAGCTTGGGTTTTGGTGTCGGATATTTT
TRBV19	TRBJ1-6	-	-	CASKRGVGSPLHF	TGTGCCAGTAAGCGTGGGGTGGGTTCACCCCTCCACTTT
TRBV5-1	TRBJ1-1	TRBD1	-	CASSSQTGNSEAFF	TGCGCCAGCAGCTCGCAGACAGGGAATTCCGAAGCTTTCTTT
TRBV6-1	TRBJ2-5	TRBD2	-	CASSEVVSGGPYQETQYF	TGTGCCAGCAGTGAAGTGGTTAGCGGGGGACCGTACCAAGAGACCCAGTACTTC
TRBV5-1	TRBJ1-1	TRBD1	-	CASSLGDRVKAFF	TGCGCCAGCAGCTTAGGGGACAGGGTAAAAGCTTTCTTT
TRBV21-1	TRBJ1-2	-	-	CASSKITVTNYGYTF	TGTGCCAGCAGCAAAATAACGGTTACTAACTATGGCTACACCTTC
TRBV18	TRBJ2-4	-	-	CASSQDIAKNIQYF	TGTGCCAGCTCACAAGACATAGCCAAAAACATTCAGTACTTC
TRBV7-9	TRBJ2-5	-	few	CASSESWEVGETQYF	TGTGCCAGCAGCGAGAGCTGGGAGGTCGGGGAGACCCAGTACTTC
TRBV6-5	TRBJ1-2	TRBD1	-	CASSRTGQGYGYTF	TGTGCCAGCAGCAGAACGGGACAGGGCTATGGCTACACCTTC
TRBV7-9	TRBJ1-1	-	-	CASSLRGGGWNTEAFF	TGTGCCAGCAGCTTACGGGGAGGAGGATGGAACACTGAAGCTTTCTTT
TRBV19	TRBJ1-5	TRBD1	-	CASRGGQGNQPQHF	TGTGCCAGTAGGGGTGGACAGGGCAATCAGCCCCAGCATTTT